This T cell receptor beta chain was identified during a study of technical replicates of blood from a handful of donors. Measured with immunoSEQ multiplex PCR; TCRdb has only the in-frame clones, and not every one. The table includes roughly 80,000 clones, over 75% detected once. Germline CDR1 WNHNN, CDR2 SYGVQD (reference sequence). The junction had 5 bases not matched to a gene; V was cut back by 5 bases and J by 6 bases. The CDR3 contains 13 residues. Sequenced sample: T cells isolated from PBMCs. This TCR was recovered from a human donor in good health. J is TRBJ2-7 and V is TRBV10-1; 9 bases are a match to TRBD1. CDR3 residues: CASSTRTGVEQYF. As DNA, the CDR3 is TGCGCCAGCAGTACCCGGACAGGGGTCGAGCAGTACTTC.